This T cell receptor beta chain was recorded in a study of blood T cell repertoires in COVID-19. Participants spanned ages roughly 18 to 90 years and resided in 20 to 30 US areas. A PCR-confirmed or clinician-diagnosed COVID-19 case had contacted exposed participants within 2 weeks of entry. Profiling relied on immunoSEQ multiplex PCR, and the TCRdb table lists in-frame clones only, not all of them. The sample lists 110,000 to 150,000 clones, more than 80% occurring once. The receptor was isolated from a woman between 18 and 29 years old who had been exposed to COVID-19. The sequencing sample was made of PBMCs or T cells enriched from blood (not recorded which).

The CDR3 spells CASQLAGGADTQYF. For the CDR3, the DNA is TGTGCCAGCCAGCTAGCGGGAGGTGCAGATACGCAGTATTTT. The genes are TRBV2 and TRBJ2-3; 11 nucleotides align to TRBD2. The CDR3 totals 14 residues. CDR1 is SNHLY, CDR2 FYNNEI, per germline. V lost 8 bases, J lost 4 bases, and 5 bases stayed unmatched. Complete variable domain (other parts from reference TRBV2 and TRBJ2-3): EPEVTQTPSHQVTQMGQEVILRCVPISNHLYFYWYRQILGQKVEFLVSFYNNEISEKSEIFDDQFSVERPDGSNFTLKIRSTKLEDSAMYFCASQLAGGADTQYFGPGTRLTVL.